The present TCR beta chain was sequenced within a study of tumor-infiltrating lymphocytes in localized non-small cell lung cancer. Looking at the study overall: Several tumor histologies, both smoking statuses, and some post-neoadjuvant chemotherapy samples were included.

CDR1 is SGHNT, CDR2 YENEEA, per germline. The CDR3 consists of 14 residues. The ends were cut back, 5 bases at V and 3 bases at J, with 12 bases in the middle. Notes on this clone: Its specificity is not known.

Whole-study findings and limits: Immunotypes IM1 and IM2 had similar TCR-derived T-cell fractions. Not all patients were TCR sequenced, owing to tissue quantity.

The table came from immunoSEQ multiplex PCR; TCRdb's copy has only in-frame clones and leaves some out. The sample lists about 12,000 clones, approximately 70% occurring once. The specimen sequenced was uninvolved lung tissue not adjacent to the tumor. The chain joins TRBV11-3 to TRBJ2-3; no definite D call. The clonotype was recovered from a human donor with non-small cell lung cancer. The CDR3 bases are TGTGCCAGCAGCGCAGGTTGGGCAACAGATACGCAGTATTTT. This codes for CASSAGWATDTQYF. Drawing the rest from reference TRBV11-3 and TRBJ2-3, the complete variable domain is EAGVVQSPRYKIIEKKQPVAFWCNPISGHNTLYWYLQNLGQGPELLIRYENEEAVDDSQLPKDRFSAERLKGVDSTLKIQPAELGDSAVYLCASSAGWATDTQYFGPGTRLTVL.